The present T cell receptor (beta chain) was sequenced within a study of beta chain features in type 1 diabetes. The junction had 6 bases not matched to a gene; V was cut back by 4 bases and J by 3 bases. The CDR3 has 14 amino acids. CDR1 is SGHNT and CDR2 is YENEEA in the germline V gene. Populations obtained by sorting all exceeded 95% purity. As every portion of the isolated RNA was reverse transcribed, the sequencing read expressed TCRB transcripts. Only in-frame clones appear in the TCRdb table, and some are missing; sequencing was by immunoSEQ multiplex PCR. The top ten clones hold 0.65% of a sample with about 150,000 clones, around 8% of them seen once.

The clonotype was recovered from a man aged 18 to 35 in good health. V is TRBV11-3 and J is TRBJ2-7, with 7 bases aligning to TRBD1. Material for sequencing was central memory CD4+ T cells from blood. The chain's CDR3 is CASSSGTGVYEQYF. In DNA form, the CDR3 reads TGTGCCAGCAGCTCAGGTACAGGGGTCTACGAGCAGTACTTC. Full variable domain (rest looked up from reference TRBV11-3 and TRBJ2-7): EAGVVQSPRYKIIEKKQPVAFWCNPISGHNTLYWYLQNLGQGPELLIRYENEEAVDDSQLPKDRFSAERLKGVDSTLKIQPAELGDSAVYLCASSSGTGVYEQYFGPGTRLTVT.